The 4 T cell receptor beta chains below come from one sample, sequenced in a study of T cells in Graves' hyperthyroidism and ophthalmopathy. Amplification of TCR beta CDR3 regions was performed using RNA transcripts as template. HTBI primers were the set used in a first-round RT-PCR of the TCR CDR3. TCRdb re-called the multiplex PCR reads with MiXCR, one entry per CDR3 protein. This table holds about 300,000 distinct CDR3 sequences, roughly a fifth found once. The sample comprised blood. The receptors originated from a man between 45 and 60 years old with Graves' ophthalmopathy.

The rearrangement joins TRBV20-1 to TRBJ2-3, with D uncertain. This CDR3 has 13 residues. V was cut by 0 bases and J by 5 bases, with 9 bases left in between. Germline values: CDR1 DFQATT, CDR2 SNEGSKA (reference sequence). Written as DNA, the CDR3 is TGCAGTGCTAGAGAGCAGGTTAGAGATACGCAGTATTTT. It is translated as CSAREQVRDTQYF.

This clonotype was observed a handful of times. The chain carries TRBV2 and TRBJ1-3; D not resolved. The V gene's germline CDR1 is SNHLY and CDR2 FYNNEI. The CDR3 has 15 residues. V was cut by 5 bases and J by 2 bases, with 13 bases left in between. The CDR3 region is CASSPGGITGNTIYF. The CDR3 DNA is TGTGCCAGCAGTCCCGGAGGAATTACTGGAAACACCATATATTTT.

This clonotype was recorded a few times. This chain links TRBV4-2 with TRBJ2-1, with TRBD2 matching over 12 bases. Germline V gene data show CDR1 as LGHNA and CDR2 as YNFKEQ. The CDR3 runs 16 residues. The V segment lost 1 base and the J segment 3 bases; nucleotides outside the gene matches: 1. CDR3 protein: CASSQGTSGIYNEQFF. For the CDR3, the DNA is TGTGCCAGCAGCCAAGGGACTAGCGGGATCTACAATGAGCAGTTCTTC.

In its sample, this clonotype was seen many times. The V call is TRBV18, the J call TRBJ2-7; maybe TRBD1 (5 bases). This CDR3 is 14 amino acids long. Trimming removed 6 bases at V and 1 base at J, with 13 bases between. Germline CDR1 reads KGHSH; CDR2 reads LQKENI. DNA of the CDR3: TGTGCCAGCTCGGCCCAACAGGAGTCCTACGAGCAGTACTTC. The encoded protein is CASSAQQESYEQYF.